This T cell receptor (beta chain) was profiled in a study of T cells of healthy individuals. There are a few counts of this clonotype. TCRdb fed the 5' RACE reads into MiXCR, producing one record per CDR3 protein. In the table there are 95,000 to 100,000 distinct CDR3 sequences, roughly 18% of which are singletons. Deletions cut 2 bases from V and 10 bases from J, with 13 bases between. The V gene's germline CDR1 is SGHDT and CDR2 YYEEEE. The CDR3 extends over 13 amino acids. The V and J genes are TRBV5-6 and TRBJ2-1; D is unclear. The clonotype comes from a human donor in good health. CDR3 in amino acids: CASSFMAAREQFF. In nucleotides, the CDR3 is TGTGCCAGCAGCTTTATGGCAGCCAGGGAGCAGTTCTTC.